This T cell receptor (beta chain) was profiled in a study of cytomegalovirus exposure and HLA in healthy donors (dated by TCRdb to 2017 to 2019). As for the study more broadly: According to a later analysis, one platform produced both the 100 to 150 validation repertoires and the roughly 640 repertoires of the first cohort. The study aimed to test whether signatures of past pathogen exposure could be identified by cataloging public T cell receptors. In addition to the first cohort of roughly 670 subjects, a separate validation cohort of 100 to 150 different subjects was used. High-throughput TCR immunosequencing, statistical association of individual TCRs with disease status, and machine learning were combined to predict cytomegalovirus infection status. General conclusions and limits of the study: Most TCR sequences were seen in very few donors, while some public TCRs were found in many individuals. It was suggested by the authors that the approach could potentially be generalized to other disease states and immunological phenotypes. A later analysis lacked HLA typing for the validation cohort, so it scored co-occurrence in that cohort across all 120 repertoires. Subsequent analysis determined that TCRs grouped into clusters in the first cohort also showed a tendency toward co-occurrence across the 120 validation repertoires, and roughly 94% of cluster scores exceeded 0. In vitro tests confirmed that a few of the cytomegalovirus-associated TCR beta chains recognize cytomegalovirus antigens. In the study, 150 to 200 TCR beta chains were listed as associated with cytomegalovirus. The classifier was reported to diagnose cytomegalovirus status with high specificity and sensitivity in both the original cohort and the validation cohort.

Of note for this clone: Its antigen specificity is not known. No base qualities exist here, and no much larger clone lies one base off it.

Inclusive of the bounding cysteine and phenylalanine, the CDR3 is 20 residues long. Only the CDR3 region is kept as DNA, spanning 60 bases read in frame from base 1. Trimming leaves V shorter by 7 bases and J shorter by 3 bases, with the junction holding 19 bases beyond the gene matches. In the germline V gene, CDR1 corresponds to MDHEN and CDR2 to SYDVKM. The library came from the immunoSEQ multiplex PCR assay. The source study handled its data this way. To diagnose cytomegalovirus status from the catalog of TCR beta chain sequences, a statistical classification framework was built. Sourced from immuneACCESS, this table was stored by TCRdb with only in-frame sequences that have V and J called. A share of the clones is absent; for the studies checked, an unresolved V gene accounts for under half, and the remainder has no known explanation. The V and J calls and clone size are taken from that table; D and trimming were inferred from the DNA. Within this sample are 250,000 or so clones, with roughly 87% of them counted one time only. The leading ten clones occupy around 11% of the sample.

Separate from the roughly 700-subject first cohort, the validation cohort of roughly 130 subjects was the group to which the donors belonged. This chain is built from TRBV28 and TRBJ1-3; the central 12 bases match TRBD1. Sample: PBMCs. The clonotype originates from a man between 18 and 35 years old in good health and CMV-seropositive. The CDR3 sequence is CASTTPRTGTGGADGNTIYF. The DNA sequence is as follows: TGTGCCAGCACCACACCGAGGACCGGGACAGGGGGCGCGGATGGAAACACCATATATTTT.